This T cell receptor (beta chain) was retrieved from a study of CD8 T cells in Susac syndrome. The germline V gene encodes CDR1 DFQATT and CDR2 SNEGSKA (reference sequence). Deletions cut 1 base from V and 7 bases from J, with 11 bases between. The CDR3 is 12 residues long. RNA totalling roughly 0.45 to 1 ug underwent reverse transcription with random hexamers. TCRdb passed the immunoSEQ multiplex PCR reads through MiXCR, listing each CDR3 protein once. This table holds 110,000 to 150,000 distinct CDR3 sequences, 95% found once. The rearrangement uses TRBV20-1 and TRBJ2-7; D is possibly TRBD1 (5 bases). The TCR sequence derives from a human donor with Susac syndrome. Source material: CD4+ T cells from PBMCs. CDR3: CSARVDTPEQYF. For the CDR3, the DNA is TGCAGTGCTAGAGTGGACACCCCGGAGCAGTACTTC.